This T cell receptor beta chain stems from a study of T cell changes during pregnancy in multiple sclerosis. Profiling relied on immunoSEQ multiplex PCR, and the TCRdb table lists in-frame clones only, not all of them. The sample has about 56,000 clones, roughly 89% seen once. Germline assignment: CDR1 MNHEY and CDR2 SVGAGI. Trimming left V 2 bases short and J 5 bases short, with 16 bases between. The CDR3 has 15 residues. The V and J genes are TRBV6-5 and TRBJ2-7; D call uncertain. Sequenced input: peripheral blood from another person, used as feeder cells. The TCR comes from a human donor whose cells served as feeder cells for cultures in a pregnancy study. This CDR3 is CASSYSDPSLHEQYF. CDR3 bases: TGTGCCAGCAGTTACAGTGACCCAAGTCTCCACGAGCAGTACTTC.